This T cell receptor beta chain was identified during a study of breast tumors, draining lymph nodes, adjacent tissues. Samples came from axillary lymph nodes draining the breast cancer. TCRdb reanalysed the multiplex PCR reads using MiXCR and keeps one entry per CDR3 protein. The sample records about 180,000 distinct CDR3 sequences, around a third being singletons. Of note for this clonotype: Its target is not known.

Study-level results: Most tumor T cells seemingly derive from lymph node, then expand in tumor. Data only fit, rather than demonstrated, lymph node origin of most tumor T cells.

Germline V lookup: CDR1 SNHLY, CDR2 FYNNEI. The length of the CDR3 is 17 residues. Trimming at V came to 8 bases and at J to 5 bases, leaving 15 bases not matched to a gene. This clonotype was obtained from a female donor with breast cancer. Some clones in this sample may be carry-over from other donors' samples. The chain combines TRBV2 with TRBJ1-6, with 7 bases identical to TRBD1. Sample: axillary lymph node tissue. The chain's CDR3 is CASQRQGAVGDNSPLHF. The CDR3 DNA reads TGTGCCAGCCAAAGACAGGGAGCGGTTGGGGATAATTCACCCCTCCACTTT.